This record concerns one T cell receptor (beta chain) sequence. The source of the sample is a study of blood T cell repertoires in COVID-19. Study overall: Samples taken during acute and convalescent COVID-19 were collected in the United States, Italy and Spain.

This CDR3 has 15 residues. Here immunoSEQ multiplex PCR was the method, and the copy in TCRdb shows in-frame clones only, minus some. The sample has over 70,000 clones, 75% to 90% seen once. The sequenced material came from peripheral blood. This receptor was taken from a human donor in a cohort sampled during active COVID-19. This chain uses TRBV12-2 with TRBJ2-1; the tabulated D call, TRBD2, remains unverified against the DNA. TRBV12-2 is tagged as a pseudogene. The CDR3 DNA reads as TGTGCAAGTCGCTTACGGGCTAGCGGATACAATGAGCAGTTCTTC. Its protein product is CASRLRASGYNEQFF.